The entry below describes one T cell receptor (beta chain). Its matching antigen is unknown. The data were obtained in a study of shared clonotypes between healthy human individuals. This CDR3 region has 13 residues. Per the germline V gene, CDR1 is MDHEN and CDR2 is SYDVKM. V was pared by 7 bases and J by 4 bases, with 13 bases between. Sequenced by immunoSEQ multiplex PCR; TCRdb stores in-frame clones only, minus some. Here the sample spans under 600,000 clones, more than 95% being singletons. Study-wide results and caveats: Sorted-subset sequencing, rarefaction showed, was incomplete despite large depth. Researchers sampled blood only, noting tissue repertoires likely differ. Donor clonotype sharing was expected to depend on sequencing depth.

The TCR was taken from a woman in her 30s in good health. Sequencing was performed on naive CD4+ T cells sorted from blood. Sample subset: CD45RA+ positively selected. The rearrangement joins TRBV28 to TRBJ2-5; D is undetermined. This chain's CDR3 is CASNPYNGETQYF. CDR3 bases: TGTGCCAGCAATCCGTACAACGGAGAGACCCAGTACTTC.